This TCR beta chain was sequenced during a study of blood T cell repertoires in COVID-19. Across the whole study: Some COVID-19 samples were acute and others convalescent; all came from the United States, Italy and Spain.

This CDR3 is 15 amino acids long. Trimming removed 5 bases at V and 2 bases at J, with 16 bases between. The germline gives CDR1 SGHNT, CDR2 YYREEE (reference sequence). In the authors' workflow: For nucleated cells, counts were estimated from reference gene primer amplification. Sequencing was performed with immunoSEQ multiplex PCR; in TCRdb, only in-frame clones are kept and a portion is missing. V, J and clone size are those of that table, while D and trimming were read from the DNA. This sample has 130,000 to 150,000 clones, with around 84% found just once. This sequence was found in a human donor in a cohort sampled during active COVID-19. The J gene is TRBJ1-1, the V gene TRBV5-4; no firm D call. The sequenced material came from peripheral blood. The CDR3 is CASRSRHPLNTEAFF. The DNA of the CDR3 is TGTGCCAGCAGATCGAGACACCCGCTAAACACTGAAGCTTTCTTT.